The entry that follows covers one T cell receptor beta chain sequence. This entry belongs to a study of OX40 agonist ivuxolimab in advanced cancers. This CDR3 has 14 amino acids. Germline trimming cut 5 bases from V and 3 bases from J; bases unmatched to any gene: 5. Germline assignment: CDR1 MNHNS and CDR2 SASEGT. The method was immunoSEQ multiplex PCR; TCRdb's version includes in-frame clones alone and lacks a portion of them. Among 9,500 to 10,000 clones, approximately 88% were seen once, and the ten largest hold 9.5% to 15%. This TCR came from an adult with an advanced solid tumor such as melanoma, head and neck, liver or kidney cancer. This sequence joins TRBV6-1 and TRBJ2-7; 9 nucleotides agree with TRBD1. The material was CD4+ or CD8+ T cells sorted from blood, obtained in a trial of the OX40 agonist ivuxolimab. CDR3 residues: CASSMTGGSYEQYF. The DNA for the CDR3 is TGTGCCAGCAGTATGACAGGGGGAAGCTACGAGCAGTACTTC.